Sequencing of this T cell receptor beta chain was carried out in a study of regulatory T cells in long-lasting Graves disease (TCRdb year 2021). Some background on the complete study: Patients with newly diagnosed Graves' disease had been on antithyroid drugs for under 3 months. Peripheral blood TCR sequencing and RNA sequencing compared persistent Graves' disease patients with newly diagnosed Graves' disease patients. The study was conducted in China and was registered as a clinical trial. A total of about 35 samples underwent TCR sequencing, from roughly 13 patients with persistent Graves' disease and 20 or so patients with newly diagnosed Graves' disease. Summary of the overall study and its limitations: TRBV28, TRBJ1-2 and TRBJ2-5 were preferentially used in persistent disease, while TRBV20-1 and TRBJ2-1 were favored in newly diagnosed disease. Patients with persistent disease shared more public clonotypes (about 3,000) than newly diagnosed patients did (more than 900). Sequencing and analysis were limited to the TCR beta chain. Compared with newly diagnosed patients, patients with persistent Graves' disease had lower TCR Shannon entropy and fewer highly expanded clones, which suggests clonal expansion. The study examined only peripheral blood because the primary lesion, thyroid tissue, could not be accessed. The authors noted that the small sample size was a limitation that may lower accuracy.

This clonotype has just a few counts. It lacks a known antigen. Base qualities are not at hand, and no much larger clone is one base apart. The germline V end is reduced by 9 bases and the J end by 0 bases; junction bases left unmatched: 2. The germline V gene supplies CDR1 SNHLY and CDR2 FYNNEI. The CDR3 contains 12 residues, cysteine and phenylalanine counted. The retained sequence is limited to the CDR3, 36 bases, with the frame set at the first base. The library was prepared using multiplex PCR. The reads were generated on an Illumina HiSeq 4000. CDR3 regions were amplified by Arm-PCR with iRepertoire HTBI primers to construct TCR beta libraries. Before sequencing, the PCR products underwent gel purification. Processing in the source paper ran as follows. A total of 62 TRBV and some 13 TRBJ segments were identified across samples and were used for gene usage analysis of CDR3 amino acid clonotypes. COPE and FqMerger were used to merge filtered high-quality paired reads into contigs. Contigs were aligned with BLAST to IMGT TRBV, TRBD and TRBJ reference genes, and CDR3 was defined per IMGT. Any clonotype with a frequency above 0.1% was counted as a highly expanded clone. Repertoire diversity was measured by Shannon entropy, and V-J evenness by the Gini coefficient. Public clonotypes were defined as clonotypes shared by more than one individual. In-frame beta chains were kept once TCRdb had trimmed the public reads at Q25 with fastp and called clones with MiXCR. Every entry covers one CDR3 protein and lists the most common genes and DNA from its rows. None of the V and J calls come from the authors' own analysis; TCRdb made them. Counted in this sample were 450,000 to 600,000 distinct CDR3 sequences; roughly 14% of them appeared once. Clones ranked in the top ten supply roughly a tenth of the sample.

In light of the paper, this sample's time point label describes: newly diagnosed GD, antithyroid drugs for less than 3 months. For both TCR sequencing and RNA sequencing, RNA was extracted from PBMCs using TRIzol. Graves' disease was diagnosed according to American Thyroid Association guidelines. Recruitment of patients was carried out at an endocrinology department in Xi'an, China. Each patient gave approximately 8.8 milliliters of peripheral blood, collected in an EDTA anticoagulant tube. Ficoll Paque Plus density gradient separation was used to isolate PBMCs, and no further T cell sorting was performed. RNA quality was checked with an Agilent 2100 Bioanalyzer and agarose gel, and concentration with a NanoDrop 2000. These data are also associated with another study on T cells in Graves' hyperthyroidism and ophthalmopathy. The second publication reports: A patient counted as having stable Graves' hyperthyroidism if no progression to ophthalmopathy occurred over 18 months of follow-up. Hyperthyroidism patients were newly diagnosed, with disease duration under 2 months, and aged 18 to 65 years. The study excluded patients with uncontrolled infections, other autoimmune diseases, pregnancy or lactation. Diagnoses were based on clinical symptoms, serum thyroxine and TRAb, thyroid ultrasound and orbital computed tomography. The first round of RT-PCR for the TCR CDR3 was performed with the HTBI primer set and the Qiagen OneStep RT-PCR kit. Most expanded thyroid clonotypes (frequency above 0.001) were also detected in blood, a finding suggesting that blood repertoires may reflect thyroid immune responses. A 13 V-J signature model separated ophthalmopathy from stable hyperthyroidism, with approximately 87% sensitivity and 81.08% specificity in cross-validation and 80%/75% in testing. In validation, progression to ophthalmopathy was predicted by the model with almost 71% sensitivity and about 72% specificity, a median of approximately 6.5 months before onset. To identify distinguishing TCR V-J signatures, a discovery cohort of about 100 patients was used, comprising roughly 45 with Graves' ophthalmopathy and under 60 with stable Graves' hyperthyroidism. Prospective prediction of ophthalmopathy was tested in an independent validation cohort of approximately 19 hyperthyroidism patients and 17 patients who later progressed to ophthalmopathy. The roughly 100 discovery patients were randomly split 7:3 into training and test sets. The study also compared thyroid tissue and blood T-cell repertoires from a handful of Graves' hyperthyroidism patients. After sampling, hyperthyroidism patients received methimazole starting at 30 mg daily, and ophthalmopathy patients received high-dose intravenous methylprednisolone. Libraries were constructed in a second round of multiplex PCR, after which size selection and purification were carried out. The libraries were sequenced on an Illumina HiSeq2000 using paired-end 100 bp reads. Raw data were processed with SOAPnuke, discarding reads with adapters, uncalled bases, mean Phred below 15, or no exact constant-primer or identifier match. COPE v1.2.5 was used to merge high-quality paired reads, and clonotypes were defined as unique nucleotide sequences. MiTCR v1.1 was used to align clonotypes to the IMGT TRBV, TRBD and TRBJ reference segments. The analysis included only V-J combinations with a frequency above 0.0001, which together covered more than 98% of the repertoires. The TCS score was defined as the ratio of F50 (clonal expansion) to E x V (chaos), calculated using BLOSUM62-based TCRdist between CDR3 peptides within each V-J. Welch's t-statistics and random forest reduced several hundred V-J features to roughly 13, which were used in a naive Bayes classifier (R e1071). Sample size was not statistically predetermined, and blinding of investigators to group allocation was not performed. The paper reports TCR Vbeta CDR3 sequencing of over 120 peripheral blood samples: 43 ophthalmopathy, roughly 74 hyperthyroidism and around 17 progressor patients.

The TCR comes from a man aged 30-40 years with Graves disease. Donor details come from another sample of the same person, matched by shared clones. This chain is built from TRBV2 and TRBJ2-7; TRBD2 aligns with 7 central bases. Sample: peripheral blood mononuclear cells (PBMCs), taken at new diagnosis, from a patient treated with antithyroid drugs. The base sequence is TGTGCCAGGGGGGGGGACTCCTACGAGCAGTACTTC. It codes for CARGGDSYEQYF.